Following are 20 T cell receptor beta chains from one sample sequenced in a study of T cells in Graves' hyperthyroidism and ophthalmopathy. Template material for amplifying TCR beta CDR3 regions consisted of RNA transcripts. A first-round RT-PCR of the TCR CDR3 used the HTBI primer set. TCRdb recomputed calls from the multiplex PCR reads with MiXCR, one row per CDR3 protein. The sample records approximately 300,000 distinct CDR3 sequences, roughly a fifth being singletons. The sample was blood. The receptors come from a man aged 45-65 years with Graves' ophthalmopathy.

This clonotype was counted at least ten times. The rearrangement joins TRBV27 to TRBJ2-7; 7 positions agree with TRBD2. V was clipped by 8 bases and J by 4 bases; unmatched bases: 8. CDR3 length: 13 amino acids. Germline lookup yields CDR1 MNHEY and CDR2 SMNVEV (reference sequence). In DNA form, the CDR3 reads TGTGCCAGCGGATATACTAGCGATTACGAGCAGTACTTC. This translates into CASGYTSDYEQYF.

The chain has TRBV12-3 or TRBV12-4 and TRBJ2-7; no clear D gene. The CDR3 is made up of 12 amino acids. V lost 5 bases and J 4 bases, leaving 9 bases between the germline ends. This CDR3 is CASSAPGYEQYF. CDR3 DNA: TGTGCCAGCAGTGCCCCCGGGTACGAGCAGTACTTC.

Ten or more counts support this clonotype. The J gene is TRBJ1-1, the V gene TRBV5-1, with D possibly TRBD1 on 5 matching bases. The germline gives CDR1 SGHRS, CDR2 YFSETQ. This CDR3 region has 13 residues. V gave up 0 bases and J gave up 7 bases, with 10 bases separating them. The CDR3 loop is CASSLDGADEAFF. The CDR3 DNA is TGCGCCAGCAGCTTGGACGGGGCGGATGAAGCTTTCTTT.

The V call is TRBV7-9, the J call TRBJ2-2, with 12 bases aligning to TRBD2. The CDR3 spans 16 residues. Per the germline V gene, CDR1 is SEHNR and CDR2 is FQNEAQ (reference sequence). With 5 bases clipped from V and 4 bases from J, the junction kept 5 bases outside the gene matches. CDR3 in amino acids: CASSQGLAGGTGELFF. Here the CDR3 DNA reads TGTGCCAGCAGCCAGGGACTAGCGGGTGGCACCGGGGAGCTGTTTTTT.

The V call is TRBV6-6, the J call TRBJ2-1; 14 nucleotides agree with TRBD2. With V trimmed by 0 bases and J by 9 bases, 7 bases remained unmatched. The CDR3 consists of 17 residues. In germline, CDR1 is MNHNY, CDR2 SVGAGI (reference sequence). The CDR3 sequence is CASSYSGTSGSWGEQFF. CDR3 DNA: TGTGCCAGCAGTTACTCGGGGACTAGCGGGAGCTGGGGTGAGCAGTTCTTC.

The genes are TRBV5-4 and TRBJ2-5, with D possibly matching TRBD2 (5 bases). V was clipped by 2 bases and J by 0 bases, with 11 bases between them. Per the germline V gene, CDR1 is SGHNT and CDR2 is YYREEE (reference sequence). The CDR3 spans 15 residues. The CDR3 sequence is CASSLDGLYQETQYF. CDR3 sequence (DNA): TGTGCCAGCAGCTTAGACGGACTGTACCAAGAGACCCAGTACTTC.

J is TRBJ2-1 and V is TRBV10-3; D is possibly TRBD1 or TRBD2 (5 bases each). Between the trimmed V and J ends, which lost 10 bases and 8 bases, there was a span of 18 bases. Germline values: CDR1 ENHRY, CDR2 SYGVKD. The CDR3 totals 13 residues. Here the CDR3 reads CATTGTLLHEQFF. The DNA of the CDR3 is TGTGCCACAACCGGGACCCTCTTGCATGAGCAGTTCTTC.

This clonotype has ten or more counts. The chain carries TRBV27 and TRBJ2-7; either TRBD1 or TRBD2 may supply D (6 bases each). With 3 bases removed from V and 0 bases from J, the gap between germline ends came to 15 bases. The length of the CDR3 is 16 residues. CDR1 is MNHEY and CDR2 is SMNVEV in the germline V gene (reference sequence). CDR3 nucleotides: TGTGCCAGCAGTTTGCGAGGGGGGCAGCGCTCCTACGAGCAGTACTTC. Translated: CASSLRGGQRSYEQYF.

This CDR3 is CASRRLAGGNTQYF. The CDR3 DNA follows: TGTGCCAGCCGGAGACTAGCAGGAGGGAATACGCAGTATTTT. This chain links TRBV6-1 with TRBJ2-3; 7 positions agree with TRBD2. Per germline, CDR1 MNHNS and CDR2 SASEGT. The CDR3 loop spans 14 amino acids. With 8 bases clipped from V and 7 bases from J, the junction kept 12 bases outside the gene matches.

This chain uses TRBV7-3 with TRBJ2-7; 7 nucleotides agree with TRBD2. Looked up from germline, CDR1 is SGHTA and CDR2 is FQGTGA. CDR3 length: 13 amino acids. V lost 2 bases, J lost 5 bases, and 3 bases stayed unmatched. CDR3 sequence reads: CASSLSGGDEQYF. CDR3 in DNA: TGTGCCAGCAGCTTATCGGGGGGAGACGAGCAGTACTTC.

This sequence joins TRBV5-4 and TRBJ2-1, with 13 bases lining up with TRBD2. This CDR3 is 14 amino acids long. Germline values: CDR1 SGHNT, CDR2 YYREEE (reference sequence). Unmatched junction bases numbered 3, after V lost 4 bases and J lost 8 bases. Here the CDR3 reads CASSRTSGGHEQFF. The DNA for the CDR3 is TGTGCCAGCAGCAGGACTAGCGGGGGTCATGAGCAGTTCTTC.

This clonotype was observed at least ten times. This rearrangement joins TRBV11-2 to TRBJ1-5; tentatively, D is TRBD1 (6 bases). CDR1 SGHAT and CDR2 FQNNGV come from the germline V gene. Trimming removed 2 bases at V and 4 bases at J, with 12 bases between. The length of the CDR3 is 15 residues. CDR3 sequence (DNA): TGTGCCAGCAGCTTAAGTGGGGGCGCGAATCAGCCCCAGCATTTT. Translated: CASSLSGGANQPQHF.

The J gene is TRBJ2-3, the V gene TRBV19; 7 bases are a match to TRBD1. V lost 8 bases and J lost 0; bases outside the gene matches: 8. The CDR3 covers 15 residues. CDR1 and CDR2 from the germline V gene are LNHDA and SQIVND (reference sequence). The CDR3 sequence is CASSGGRSSTDTQYF. The CDR3 region has the DNA TGTGCCAGTTCAGGGGGACGCTCGAGCACAGATACGCAGTATTTT.

Comments on this clonotype: A junction end diverges from the germline sequence, so it may reflect a read error. V gene TRBV28 combines with J gene TRBJ1-4, with D possibly matching TRBD1 (5 bases). The CDR3 has 15 residues. The germline V gene encodes CDR1 MDHEN and CDR2 SYDVKM. The CDR3 DNA sequence: TGTACCAGCAGTCCCCGGGGAAGGGGCAATGAAAAACTGTTTTTT. This gives the protein CTSSPRGRGNEKLFF. Full variable domain (outside the CDR3, taken from reference TRBV28 and TRBJ1-4): DVKVTQSSRYLVKRTGEKVFLECVQDMDHENMFWYRQDPGLGLRLIYFSYDVKMKEKGDIPEGYSVSREKKERFSLILESASTNQTSMYLCTSSPRGRGNEKLFFGSGTQLSVL.

This clonotype was picked up a small number of times. V is TRBV25-1 and J is TRBJ2-5, with 7 bases aligning to TRBD2. CDR1 is MGHDK and CDR2 is SYGVNS in the germline V gene. The CDR3 spans 13 residues. The junction had 4 bases not matched to a gene; V was cut back by 7 bases and J by 2 bases. CDR3 nucleotides: TGTGCCAGCACGGGACTATTTCAAGAGACCCAGTACTTC. It translates to CASTGLFQETQYF.

Only a few counts were recorded for this clonotype. The J gene is TRBJ2-3, the V gene TRBV5-1; D possibly matches TRBD1 or TRBD2 (6 bases each). The CDR3 contains 19 residues. CDR1 is SGHRS and CDR2 is YFSETQ in the germline V gene. Trimming took 0 bases from V and 1 from J, leaving 21 bases between them. CDR3 region: CASSLGGPAGRRGTDTQYF. The DNA of the CDR3 is TGCGCCAGCAGCTTGGGGGGGCCTGCAGGGCGGAGGGGCACAGATACGCAGTATTTT.

This clonotype was seen many times. The chain employs TRBV30 and TRBJ2-1; 10 positions agree with TRBD1. This CDR3 has 16 amino acids. The J segment lost 9 bases and the V segment lost 2 bases, leaving 13 bases of the junction unmatched. The V gene's germline CDR1 is GTSNPN and CDR2 SVGIG (reference sequence). Written as DNA, the CDR3 is TGTGCCTGGAGTCATTTTCAGGACAGGGGGACGAGTGAGCAGTTCTTC. Residues: CAWSHFQDRGTSEQFF. Together with reference TRBV30 and TRBJ2-1, the CDR3 gives the full variable domain: SQTIHQWPATLVQPVGSPLSLECTVEGTSNPNLYWYRQAAGRGLQLLFYSVGIGQISSEVPQNLSASRPQDRQFILSSKKLLLSDSGFYLCAWSHFQDRGTSEQFFGPGTRLTVL.

This sequence joins TRBV20-1 and TRBJ2-1, with 12 bases aligning to TRBD2. The V gene end was trimmed by 3 bases and the J gene end by 7 bases; junction bases not matched to a gene: 10. Germline values: CDR1 DFQATT, CDR2 SNEGSKA (reference sequence). The CDR3 spans 16 residues. The DNA for the CDR3 is TGCAGTGCTAGTAGGTCTAGCGGGAGGGTTAGGAATGAGCAGTTCTTC. Translating it yields CSASRSSGRVRNEQFF.

This clonotype was detected many times. This chain uses TRBV28 with TRBJ2-5, with D perhaps matching TRBD1 (5 bases). With 8 bases removed from V and 7 bases from J, the gap between germline ends came to 14 bases. Germline V gene data show CDR1 as MDHEN and CDR2 as SYDVKM. The CDR3 sequence is 12 residues long. In nucleotides, the CDR3 is TGTGCCAGCGCAAGGGGCGAAGGGACCCAGTACTTC. Encoded protein: CASARGEGTQYF.

This clonotype was detected only a few times. The chain couples TRBV5-5 to TRBJ1-1, with D tentatively TRBD1 (5 bases). This CDR3 has 17 residues. CDR1 is SGHKS, CDR2 YYEKEE, per germline (reference sequence). V was pared by 7 bases and J by 0 bases, with 22 bases between. CDR3 sequence (DNA): TGTGCCAGCTCCTCGGGAGGGGACCTCCAAATGAACACTGAAGCTTTCTTT. Protein product: CASSSGGDLQMNTEAFF.